The 27 T cell receptor beta chains below all came from one sample that was sequenced in a study of shared clonotypes between healthy human individuals. Clones were sequenced by immunoSEQ multiplex PCR, and TCRdb holds only the in-frame ones, with some missing. The sample yields about 1.5 million clones, under 99% seen once. Sequences were obtained from naive CD4+ T cells sorted from blood. The subset was: CD45RA+ positively selected. These receptor sequences come from a man aged 30-40 years in good health.

This chain joins TRBV18 and TRBJ1-1; no definite D call. Germline CDR1 and CDR2: KGHSH and LQKENI. The CDR3 loop spans 14 amino acids. The V gene lost 2 bases and the J gene lost 0 bases, with 7 bases spanning the gap. CDR3 amino acids: CASSPTAMNTEAFF. The CDR3 DNA is TGTGCCAGCTCACCAACAGCGATGAACACTGAAGCTTTCTTT. The full variable domain, in which reference TRBV18 and TRBJ1-1 provide the parts outside the CDR3, is NAGVMQNPRHLVRRRGQEARLRCSPMKGHSHVYWYRQLPEEGLKFMVYLQKENIIDESGMPKERFSAEFPKEGPSILRIQQVVRGDSAAYFCASSPTAMNTEAFFGQGTRLTVV.

The V gene is TRBV10-3, the J gene TRBJ1-1; no clear D. V was clipped by 0 bases and J by 2 bases, with 13 bases between them. This CDR3 spans 16 amino acids. From germline, CDR1 is ENHRY and CDR2 SYGVKD. CDR3 sequence (DNA): TGTGCCATCAGTGAGTCATCGGGGATCGATAACACTGAAGCTTTCTTT. Its translation: CAISESSGIDNTEAFF.

The chain uses TRBV18 and TRBJ2-2, with D unresolved. Trimming left V 1 base short and J 0 bases short, with 15 bases between. In germline, CDR1 is KGHSH, CDR2 LQKENI. The CDR3 is 18 amino acids. CDR3 nucleotides: TGTGCCAGCTCACCACTCCCCGGCAGCGCAACGAACACCGGGGAGCTGTTTTTT. It is translated as CASSPLPGSATNTGELFF.

This chain joins TRBV7-2 and TRBJ2-2; 10 bases map to TRBD1. Germline V lookup: CDR1 SGHTA, CDR2 FQGNSA. V shed 5 bases, J shed 6 bases, and the junction held 12 bases outside the gene matches. This CDR3 has 17 residues. Written as DNA, the CDR3 is TGTGCCAGCAGCCCCCACCCGGGACAGGGGATCGCCGGGGAGCTGTTTTTT. This sequence encodes CASSPHPGQGIAGELFF.

This chain uses TRBV25-1 with TRBJ2-7; D might be TRBD2 (6 bases). Germline V gives CDR1 MGHDK, CDR2 SYGVNS. The CDR3 totals 13 residues. V dropped 4 bases and J dropped 2 bases, with 9 bases sitting between them. The CDR3 loop reads CASSVGGTYEQYF. The CDR3 DNA reads TGTGCCAGCAGTGTCGGGGGAACCTACGAGCAGTACTTC.

The chain is built from TRBV5-1 and TRBJ2-2, with TRBD2 matching 9 bases. The CDR3 is made up of 16 amino acids. J lost 4 bases, V lost 5 bases, and 9 bases had no gene match. Germline V gives CDR1 SGHRS, CDR2 YFSETQ. This CDR3 reads CASRRSGRSGTGELFF. The CDR3 nucleotides are TGCGCCAGCAGACGTAGCGGGAGAAGCGGCACCGGGGAGCTGTTTTTT.

This clone was observed a single time. A junction end diverges from the germline sequence, so it may reflect a read error. The rearrangement uses TRBV7-3 and TRBJ1-2; 9 bases match TRBD1. The CDR3 consists of 13 residues. Germline CDR1 reads SGHTA; CDR2 reads FQGTGA. The CDR3 DNA sequence: TGTGCCAGCAGCCTAACAGGGGGCAGAGGCTACACCTTC. Its protein product is CASSLTGGRGYTF.

About this clone itself: The same CDR3 can be traced to other DNA sequences in this sample. The CDR3 coding sequence is TGTGCCAGCAGTCCAAGCTATTACAATGAGCAGTTCTTC. As protein: CASSPSYYNEQFF. V and J are TRBV6-6 and TRBJ2-1; D call uncertain. The V end was cut by 5 bases, the J end by 4 bases, with 9 bases between. Germline V lookup: CDR1 MNHNY, CDR2 SVGAGI (reference sequence). This CDR3 has 13 residues.

The rearrangement links TRBV27 to TRBJ2-1; D is perhaps TRBD2 (6 bases). Trimming removed 6 bases at V and 0 bases at J, with 15 bases between. The V gene's germline CDR1 is MNHEY and CDR2 SMNVEV (reference sequence). This CDR3 is built from 16 residues. CDR3 in amino acids: CASRPWYGSSYNEQFF. The DNA of the CDR3 is TGTGCCAGCAGGCCTTGGTACGGGAGCTCCTACAATGAGCAGTTCTTC.

The V and J genes are TRBV19 and TRBJ2-7; the match to TRBD1 covers 7 bases. The CDR3 length is 14 residues. Trimming removed 3 bases from V and 4 bases from J; junction bases left unmatched: 6. CDR1 is LNHDA and CDR2 is SQIVND in the germline V gene (reference sequence). As DNA, the CDR3 is TGTGCCAGTAGTATGGTCGTCAGGGGGTACGAGCAGTACTTC. The encoded protein is CASSMVVRGYEQYF.

In the case of this clone: This sample also contains other DNA sequences that code for the same CDR3. The chain is built from TRBV29-1 and TRBJ2-7; D is ambiguous. V was trimmed by 0 bases and J by 5 bases, leaving 5 bases between them. This CDR3 region has 11 residues. Germline V gene data show CDR1 as SQVTM and CDR2 as ANQGSEA. CDR3 amino acids: CSVEDRDEQYF. The CDR3 DNA reads as TGCAGCGTTGAAGATCGGGACGAGCAGTACTTC.

The V call is TRBV29-1, the J call TRBJ1-4; no clear D. In germline, CDR1 is SQVTM, CDR2 ANQGSEA. The CDR3 is 14 amino acids. With 0 bases removed from V and 8 bases from J, the gap between germline ends came to 13 bases. The CDR3 DNA reads as TGCAGCGTTGAAGATCCCTGGTTAGGGGAAAAACTGTTTTTT. This encodes CSVEDPWLGEKLFF.

The V gene is TRBV20-1, the J gene TRBJ1-1; no clear D gene. Germline V gene data show CDR1 as DFQATT and CDR2 as SNEGSKA (reference sequence). Deletions cut 3 bases from V and 8 bases from J, with 7 bases between. The CDR3 length is 10 residues. The CDR3 sequence: CSASRAEAFF. In DNA form, the CDR3 reads TGCAGTGCTAGTCGGGCCGAAGCTTTCTTT.

V is TRBV5-1 and J is TRBJ1-4, with TRBD1 as a possible D gene (5 bases). Germline loops: CDR1 SGHRS, CDR2 YFSETQ. The CDR3 has 14 residues. V was trimmed by 0 bases and J by 7 bases, leaving 10 bases between them. This CDR3 reads CASSLVGGAEKLFF. CDR3 sequence (DNA): TGCGCCAGCAGCTTGGTCGGCGGGGCTGAAAAACTGTTTTTT.

The chain couples TRBV7-9 to TRBJ2-7; either TRBD1 or TRBD2 may fit D (6 bases each). This CDR3 spans 13 amino acids. From germline, CDR1 is SEHNR and CDR2 FQNEAQ (reference sequence). With 5 bases removed from V and 7 bases from J, the gap between germline ends came to 15 bases. The CDR3 DNA reads TGTGCCAGCAGCCCCATACTAGGGGGGGAGCAGTACTTC. It is translated as CASSPILGGEQYF. Combining the CDR3 with reference TRBV7-9 and TRBJ2-7 gives the whole variable domain DTGVSQNPRHKITKRGQNVTFRCDPISEHNRLYWYRQTLGQGPEFLTYFQNEAQLEKSRLLSDRFSAERPKGSFSTLEIQRTEQGDSAMYLCASSPILGGEQYFGPGTRLTVT.

The rearrangement joins TRBV7-2 to TRBJ2-7; no clear D. Between the trimmed V and J ends, which lost 6 bases and 4 bases, there was a span of 10 bases. Germline V lookup: CDR1 SGHTA, CDR2 FQGNSA. CDR3 length equals 12 residues. CDR3 DNA: TGTGCCAGCAGGGGGTATTCGTACGAGCAGTACTTC. Its protein is CASRGYSYEQYF.

The rearrangement links TRBV5-4 to TRBJ1-4; 9 bases match TRBD1. J gave up 4 bases and V 6 bases, and 7 bases lay outside the gene matches. Germline V CDR1 and CDR2: SGHNT, YYREEE (reference sequence). The CDR3 is 15 residues long. As DNA, the CDR3 is TGTGCCAGCAAACAACAGGGGGCGATTAATGAAAAACTGTTTTTT. It encodes CASKQQGAINEKLFF.

This clone was observed once. The J gene is TRBJ2-3, the V gene TRBV5-1; D uncertain. The CDR3 is made up of 13 amino acids. The V end lost 7 bases, the J end lost 4 bases, and 13 bases lay between the germline ends. CDR1 and CDR2 from the germline V gene are SGHRS and YFSETQ. The CDR3 DNA reads as TGCGCCAGCGGAAACTATCGGGCAGATACGCAGTATTTT. Amino acids: CASGNYRADTQYF.

This clone came up once. The chain carries TRBV10-3 and TRBJ2-1, with no clear D. The CDR3 runs to 14 residues. Germline V gene lookup returns CDR1 ENHRY and CDR2 SYGVKD. The V end was cut by 3 bases, the J end by 0 bases, with 6 bases between. The CDR3 sequence: CAISDESSYNEQFF. The CDR3 bases are TGTGCCATCAGTGACGAGAGCTCCTACAATGAGCAGTTCTTC.

This CDR3 reads CASSQEGSGGAYEQYF. DNA of the CDR3: TGCGCCAGCAGCCAAGAAGGTTCCGGGGGGGCCTACGAGCAGTACTTC. The chain employs TRBV4-1 and TRBJ2-7; the match to TRBD2 covers 8 bases. J gave up 2 bases and V 0 bases, and 6 bases lay outside the gene matches. Looked up from germline, CDR1 is MGHRA and CDR2 is YSYEKL. CDR3 length: 16 amino acids.

The chain links TRBV2 to TRBJ1-5; D unclear. Trimming removed 8 bases at V and 2 bases at J, with 13 bases between. The CDR3 contains 14 residues. The germline CDR1 and CDR2 sequences are SNHLY and FYNNEI. The CDR3 bases are TGTGCCAGCCAGTCCCAAGGAGGCAATCAGCCCCAGCATTTT. Translation gives CASQSQGGNQPQHF.

The count of this clone is one. CDR3 sequence (DNA): TGTGCCAGCTCACCACCCGGGACTAGCGGGAGGGGCGAGCAGTACTTC. Amino acids: CASSPPGTSGRGEQYF. The rearrangement links TRBV18 to TRBJ2-7, with 16 bases matching TRBD2. Germline CDR1 reads KGHSH; CDR2 reads LQKENI. The CDR3 spans 16 residues. J gave up 6 bases and V 0 bases, and 2 bases lay outside the gene matches.

V is TRBV28 and J is TRBJ2-7, with D possibly being TRBD1 (5 bases). CDR3 length: 15 amino acids. CDR1 is MDHEN, CDR2 SYDVKM, per germline. V dropped 2 bases and J dropped 4 bases, with 15 bases sitting between them. CDR3 DNA: TGTGCCAGCAGTTTAGTCAGGGCGATACCATACGAGCAGTACTTC. Amino acids: CASSLVRAIPYEQYF. Variable domain in full (rest from reference TRBV28 and TRBJ2-7): DVKVTQSSRYLVKRTGEKVFLECVQDMDHENMFWYRQDPGLGLRLIYFSYDVKMKEKGDIPEGYSVSREKKERFSLILESASTNQTSMYLCASSLVRAIPYEQYFGPGTRLTVT.

V usage is TRBV7-2 and J usage is TRBJ2-7, with 8 bases fitting TRBD2. Germline CDR1 is SGHTA and CDR2 is FQGNSA. CDR3 size: 13 residues. Unmatched junction bases numbered 3, after V lost 5 bases and J lost 3 bases. The CDR3 region has the DNA TGTGCCAGCAGCCGTAGCGGGAACTACGAGCAGTACTTC. Encoded protein: CASSRSGNYEQYF.

CDR3 region: CASSYGDSTDTQYF. The CDR3 DNA is TGTGCCAGCAGTTACGGCGATTCCACAGATACGCAGTATTTT. V is TRBV6-5 and J is TRBJ2-3; the D is unclear. CDR3 length: 14 amino acids. V was cut by 2 bases and J by 2 bases, with 8 bases left in between. Germline lookup yields CDR1 MNHEY and CDR2 SVGAGI.

J is TRBJ2-2 and V is TRBV2; 11 bases match TRBD2. V shed 6 bases, J shed 3 bases, and the junction held 3 bases outside the gene matches. Germline CDR1 and CDR2: SNHLY and FYNNEI. CDR3 length: 15 residues. The CDR3 reads CASSGTSGYTGELFF. For the CDR3, the DNA is TGTGCCAGCAGCGGGACTAGCGGATACACCGGGGAGCTGTTTTTT.

This chain links TRBV28 with TRBJ2-7; D may be TRBD1 (5 bases). The CDR3 consists of 12 residues. Per the germline V gene, CDR1 is MDHEN and CDR2 is SYDVKM. Trimming took 6 bases from V and 4 from J, leaving 10 bases between them. In DNA form, the CDR3 reads TGTGCCAGCAGACGAGACAGATACGAGCAGTACTTC. Translated, it gives CASRRDRYEQYF.